This T cell receptor beta chain came from a study of T-cell reconstitution after alpha-beta-depleted transplantation in children. Study findings and constraints: Approximately two months post-transplant, alpha-beta T cells reportedly originated from several hundred expanded graft clones.

This clonotype has just a few counts. No antigen is known for it. The V and J ends lost 4 bases and 2 bases respectively, with 9 bases between them. CDR1 and CDR2 from the germline V gene are MNHEY and SMNVEV (reference sequence). This CDR3 comprises 13 residues. Unique molecular identifiers featured in how the TCRbeta library was prepared. TCRdb re-derived calls from the PCR reads in MiXCR, one entry per CDR3 protein. Of approximately 220,000 distinct CDR3 sequences in the sample, around a sixth were seen once. This TCR derives from a male patient aged 2-9 years who had a stem cell transplant for acute lymphoblastic leukemia, so the T cells may come from the graft donor. The starting material was PBMCs, mostly from graft donor cells, obtained 360 days after TCRalphabeta/CD19-depleted stem cell transplant. V and J are TRBV27 and TRBJ2-7; D uncertain. This chain's CDR3 is CASSWAKTYEQYF. As DNA, the CDR3 is TGTGCCAGCAGTTGGGCCAAGACCTACGAGCAGTACTTC.